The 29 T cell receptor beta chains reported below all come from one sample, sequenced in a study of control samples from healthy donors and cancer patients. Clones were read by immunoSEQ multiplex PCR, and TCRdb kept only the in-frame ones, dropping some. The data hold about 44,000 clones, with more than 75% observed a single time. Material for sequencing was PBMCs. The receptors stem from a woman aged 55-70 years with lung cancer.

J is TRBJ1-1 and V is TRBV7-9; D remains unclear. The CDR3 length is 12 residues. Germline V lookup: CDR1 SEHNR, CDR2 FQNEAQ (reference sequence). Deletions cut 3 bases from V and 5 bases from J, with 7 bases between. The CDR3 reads CASSFTSTEAFF. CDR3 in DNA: TGTGCCAGCAGCTTCACTTCGACTGAAGCTTTCTTT.

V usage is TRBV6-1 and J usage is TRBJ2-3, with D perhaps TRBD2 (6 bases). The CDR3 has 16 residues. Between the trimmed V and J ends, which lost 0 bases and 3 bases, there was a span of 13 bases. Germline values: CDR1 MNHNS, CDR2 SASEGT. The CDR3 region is CASSEAGGGSTDTQYF. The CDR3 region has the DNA TGTGCCAGCAGTGAAGCTGGCGGAGGGTCAACAGATACGCAGTATTTT.

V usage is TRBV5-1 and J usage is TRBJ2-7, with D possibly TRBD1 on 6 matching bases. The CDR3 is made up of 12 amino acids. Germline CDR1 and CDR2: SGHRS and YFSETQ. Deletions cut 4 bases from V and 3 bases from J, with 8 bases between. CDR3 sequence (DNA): TGCGCCAGCAGCAGGGACAACTACGAGCAGTACTTC. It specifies CASSRDNYEQYF.

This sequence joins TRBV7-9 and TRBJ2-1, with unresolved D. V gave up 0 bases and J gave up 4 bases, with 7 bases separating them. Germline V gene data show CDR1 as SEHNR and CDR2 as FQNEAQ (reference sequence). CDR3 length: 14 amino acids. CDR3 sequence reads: CASSLAMAYNEQFF. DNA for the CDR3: TGTGCCAGCAGCTTAGCGATGGCATACAATGAGCAGTTCTTC. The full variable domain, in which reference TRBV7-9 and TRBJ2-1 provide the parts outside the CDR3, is DTGVSQNPRHKITKRGQNVTFRCDPISEHNRLYWYRQTLGQGPEFLTYFQNEAQLEKSRLLSDRFSAERPKGSFSTLEIQRTEQGDSAMYLCASSLAMAYNEQFFGPGTRLTVL.

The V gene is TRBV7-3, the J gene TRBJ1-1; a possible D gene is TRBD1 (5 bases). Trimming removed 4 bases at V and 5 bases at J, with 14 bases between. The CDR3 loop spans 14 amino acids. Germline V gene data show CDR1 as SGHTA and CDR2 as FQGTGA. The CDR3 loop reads CASSSTGGDTEAFF. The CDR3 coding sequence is TGTGCCAGCAGCTCGACCGGGGGGGATACTGAAGCTTTCTTT.

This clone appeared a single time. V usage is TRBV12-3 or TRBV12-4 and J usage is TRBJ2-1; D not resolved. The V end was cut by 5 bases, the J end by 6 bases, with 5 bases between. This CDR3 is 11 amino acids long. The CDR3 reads CASSTANEQFF. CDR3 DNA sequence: TGTGCCAGCAGTACGGCCAATGAGCAGTTCTTC.

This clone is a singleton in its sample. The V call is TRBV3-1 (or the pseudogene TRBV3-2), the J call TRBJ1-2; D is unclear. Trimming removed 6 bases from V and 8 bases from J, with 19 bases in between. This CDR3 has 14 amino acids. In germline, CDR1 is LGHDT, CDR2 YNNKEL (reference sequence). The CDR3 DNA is TGTGCCAGCAGTCCTACACGGGTCTCCCCCGGCTACACCTTC. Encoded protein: CASSPTRVSPGYTF.

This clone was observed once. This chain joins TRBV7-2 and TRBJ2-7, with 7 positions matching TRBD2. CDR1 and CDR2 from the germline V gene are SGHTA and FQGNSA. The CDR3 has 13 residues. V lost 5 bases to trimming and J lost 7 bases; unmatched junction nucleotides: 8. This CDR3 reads CASSPGGSWEQYF. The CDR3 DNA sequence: TGTGCCAGCAGCCCGGGGGGATCTTGGGAGCAGTACTTC.

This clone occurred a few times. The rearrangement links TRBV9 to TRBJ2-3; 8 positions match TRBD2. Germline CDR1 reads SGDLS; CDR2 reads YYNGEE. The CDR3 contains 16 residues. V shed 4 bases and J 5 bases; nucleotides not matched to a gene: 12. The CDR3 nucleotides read TGTGCCAGCAGCCCAAAATCCCGGGAGGGCCGAGATACGCAGTATTTT. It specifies CASSPKSREGRDTQYF. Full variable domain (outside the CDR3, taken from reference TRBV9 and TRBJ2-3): DSGVTQTPKHLITATGQRVTLRCSPRSGDLSVYWYQQSLDQGLQFLIQYYNGEERAKGNILERFSAQQFPDLHSELNLSSLELGDSALYFCASSPKSREGRDTQYFGPGTRLTVL.

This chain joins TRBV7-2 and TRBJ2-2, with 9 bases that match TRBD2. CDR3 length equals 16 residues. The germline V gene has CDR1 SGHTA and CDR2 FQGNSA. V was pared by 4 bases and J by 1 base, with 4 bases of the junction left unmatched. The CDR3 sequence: CASSSSSGMNTGELFF. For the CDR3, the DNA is TGTGCCAGCAGCTCCTCTAGCGGGATGAACACCGGGGAGCTGTTTTTT.

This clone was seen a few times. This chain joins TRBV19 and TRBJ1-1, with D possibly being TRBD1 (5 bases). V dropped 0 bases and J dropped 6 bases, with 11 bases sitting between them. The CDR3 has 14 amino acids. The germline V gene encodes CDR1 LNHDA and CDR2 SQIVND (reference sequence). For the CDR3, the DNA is TGTGCCAGTAGTATAGATCCAGGGTCCGCTGAAGCTTTCTTT. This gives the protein CASSIDPGSAEAFF.

The CDR3 DNA reads as TGCGCCAGCAGCTTGGAGGGGGCTGCTGGAAACACCATATATTTT. As protein: CASSLEGAAGNTIYF. The V gene is TRBV5-1, the J gene TRBJ1-3; TRBD1 matches at 7 bases. Losses at the gene ends were 0 bases for V and 2 bases for J; bases not matched to a gene: 2. Looked up from germline, CDR1 is SGHRS and CDR2 is YFSETQ. This CDR3 spans 15 amino acids.

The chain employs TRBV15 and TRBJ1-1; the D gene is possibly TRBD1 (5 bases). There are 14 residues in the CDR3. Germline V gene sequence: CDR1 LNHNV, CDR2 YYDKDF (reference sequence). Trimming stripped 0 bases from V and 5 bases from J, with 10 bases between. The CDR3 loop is CATSRDLKGTEAFF. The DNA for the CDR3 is TGTGCCACCAGCAGAGATCTGAAGGGGACTGAAGCTTTCTTT. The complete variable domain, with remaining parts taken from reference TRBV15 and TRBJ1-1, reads DAMVIQNPRYQVTQFGKPVTLSCSQTLNHNVMYWYQQKSSQAPKLLFHYYDKDFNNEADTPDNFQSRRPNTSFCFLDIRSPGLGDTAMYLCATSRDLKGTEAFFGQGTRLTVV.

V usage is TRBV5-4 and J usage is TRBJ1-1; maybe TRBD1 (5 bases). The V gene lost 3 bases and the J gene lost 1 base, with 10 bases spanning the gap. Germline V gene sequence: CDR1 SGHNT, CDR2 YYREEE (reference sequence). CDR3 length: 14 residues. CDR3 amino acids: CASSSQVTNTEAFF. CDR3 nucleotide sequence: TGTGCCAGCAGCTCACAGGTGACGAACACTGAAGCTTTCTTT.

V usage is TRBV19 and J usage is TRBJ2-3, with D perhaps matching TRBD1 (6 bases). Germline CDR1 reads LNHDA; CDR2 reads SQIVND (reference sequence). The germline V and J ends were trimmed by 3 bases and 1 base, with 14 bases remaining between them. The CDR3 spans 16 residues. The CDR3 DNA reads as TGTGCCAGTAGTATGAACAGGGAAGAGCGCACAGATACGCAGTATTTT. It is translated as CASSMNREERTDTQYF.

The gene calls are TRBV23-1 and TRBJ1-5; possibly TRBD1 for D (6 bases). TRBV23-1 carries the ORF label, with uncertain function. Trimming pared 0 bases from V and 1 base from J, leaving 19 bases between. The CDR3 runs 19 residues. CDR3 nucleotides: TGCGCCAGCAGTCAATCACGAGGGGGTGAGATCAAGAGCAATCAGCCCCAGCATTTT. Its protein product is CASSQSRGGEIKSNQPQHF.

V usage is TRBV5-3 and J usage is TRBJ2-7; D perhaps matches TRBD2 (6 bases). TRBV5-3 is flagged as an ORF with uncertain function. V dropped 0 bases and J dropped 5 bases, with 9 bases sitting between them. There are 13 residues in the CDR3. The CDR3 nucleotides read TGTGCCAGAAGCTTGGGACTAGACAACGAGCAGTACTTC. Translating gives CARSLGLDNEQYF.

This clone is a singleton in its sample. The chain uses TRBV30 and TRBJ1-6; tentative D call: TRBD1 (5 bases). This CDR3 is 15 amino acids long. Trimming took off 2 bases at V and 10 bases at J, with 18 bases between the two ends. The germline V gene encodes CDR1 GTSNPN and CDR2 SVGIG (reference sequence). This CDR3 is CAWSSPGDGGSPLHF. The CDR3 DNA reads TGTGCCTGGAGTTCCCCGGGGGATGGTGGGTCACCCCTCCACTTT.

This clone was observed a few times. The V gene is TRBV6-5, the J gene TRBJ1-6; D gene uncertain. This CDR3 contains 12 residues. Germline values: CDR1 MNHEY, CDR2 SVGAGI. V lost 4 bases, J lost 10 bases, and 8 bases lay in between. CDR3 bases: TGTGCCAGCAGTTCTATAAACTCACCCCTCCACTTT. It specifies CASSSINSPLHF.

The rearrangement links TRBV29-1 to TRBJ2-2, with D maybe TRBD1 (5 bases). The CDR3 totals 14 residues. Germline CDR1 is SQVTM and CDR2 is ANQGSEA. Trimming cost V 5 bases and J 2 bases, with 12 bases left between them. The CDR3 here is CSVLEQGNTGELFF. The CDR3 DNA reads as TGCAGCGTTTTGGAGCAGGGCAACACCGGGGAGCTGTTTTTT.

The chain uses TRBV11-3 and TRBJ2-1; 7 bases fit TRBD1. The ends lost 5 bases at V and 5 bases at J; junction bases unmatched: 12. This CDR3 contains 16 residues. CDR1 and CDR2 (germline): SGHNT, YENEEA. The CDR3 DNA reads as TGTGCCAGCAGCCCTCGAACAGGGGCGGCTGACAATGAGCAGTTCTTC. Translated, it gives CASSPRTGAADNEQFF.

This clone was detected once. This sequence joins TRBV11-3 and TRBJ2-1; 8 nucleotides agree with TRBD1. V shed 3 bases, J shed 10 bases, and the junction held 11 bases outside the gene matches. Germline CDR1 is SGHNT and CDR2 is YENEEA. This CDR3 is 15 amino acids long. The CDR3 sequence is CASSFGTGFGGEQFF. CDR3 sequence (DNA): TGTGCCAGCAGCTTTGGGACAGGTTTCGGGGGAGAGCAGTTCTTC.

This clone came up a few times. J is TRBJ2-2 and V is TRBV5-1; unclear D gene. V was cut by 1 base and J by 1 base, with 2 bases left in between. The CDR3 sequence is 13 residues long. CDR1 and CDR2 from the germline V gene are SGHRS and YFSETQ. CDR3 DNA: TGCGCCAGCAGCTTGATGAACACCGGGGAGCTGTTTTTT. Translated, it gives CASSLMNTGELFF. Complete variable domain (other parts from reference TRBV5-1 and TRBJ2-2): KAGVTQTPRYLIKTRGQQVTLSCSPISGHRSVSWYQQTPGQGLQFLFEYFSETQRNKGNFPGRFSGRQFSNSRSEMNVSTLELGDSALYLCASSLMNTGELFFGEGSRLTVL.

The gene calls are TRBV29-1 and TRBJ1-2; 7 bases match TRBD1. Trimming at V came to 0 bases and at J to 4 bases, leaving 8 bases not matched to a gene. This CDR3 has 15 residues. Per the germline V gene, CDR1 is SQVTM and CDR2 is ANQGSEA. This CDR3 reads CSVEDGPQGGYGYTF. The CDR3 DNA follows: TGCAGCGTTGAAGACGGCCCCCAGGGGGGCTATGGCTACACCTTC. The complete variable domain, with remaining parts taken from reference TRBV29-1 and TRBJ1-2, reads SAVISQKPSRDICQRGTSLTIQCQVDSQVTMMFWYRQQPGQSLTLIATANQGSEATYESGFVIDKFPISRPNLTFSTLTVSNMSPEDSSIYLCSVEDGPQGGYGYTFGSGTRLTVV.

The CDR3, as DNA: TGCGCCAGCAGCTTGGGTGATTTGGGCAATGAGCAGTTCTTC. This translates into CASSLGDLGNEQFF. The V and J genes are TRBV5-1 and TRBJ2-1; the D is unclear. V shed 0 bases and J shed 6 bases, with 10 bases lying between them. Germline values: CDR1 SGHRS, CDR2 YFSETQ. The CDR3 length is 14 residues. Drawing the rest from reference TRBV5-1 and TRBJ2-1, the complete variable domain is KAGVTQTPRYLIKTRGQQVTLSCSPISGHRSVSWYQQTPGQGLQFLFEYFSETQRNKGNFPGRFSGRQFSNSRSEMNVSTLELGDSALYLCASSLGDLGNEQFFGPGTRLTVL.

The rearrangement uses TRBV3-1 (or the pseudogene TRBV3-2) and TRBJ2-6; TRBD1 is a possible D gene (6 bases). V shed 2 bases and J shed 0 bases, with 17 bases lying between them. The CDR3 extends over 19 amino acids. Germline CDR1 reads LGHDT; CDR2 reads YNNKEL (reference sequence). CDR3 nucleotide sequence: TGTGCCAGCAGCCAACTCCTACAGGGTGGGCTCTCTGGGGCCAACGTCCTGACTTTC. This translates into CASSQLLQGGLSGANVLTF.

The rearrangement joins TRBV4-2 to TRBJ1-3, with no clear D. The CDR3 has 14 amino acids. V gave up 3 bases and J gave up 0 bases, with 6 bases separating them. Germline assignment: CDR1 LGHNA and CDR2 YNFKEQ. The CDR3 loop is CASSHDSSGNTIYF. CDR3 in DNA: TGTGCCAGCAGCCATGATTCCTCTGGAAACACCATATATTTT.

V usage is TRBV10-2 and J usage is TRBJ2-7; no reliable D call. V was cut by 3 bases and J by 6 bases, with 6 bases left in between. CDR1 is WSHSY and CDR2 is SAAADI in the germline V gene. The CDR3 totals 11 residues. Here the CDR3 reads CASSEGSEQYF. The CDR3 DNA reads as TGCGCCAGCAGTGAAGGTTCCGAGCAGTACTTC.

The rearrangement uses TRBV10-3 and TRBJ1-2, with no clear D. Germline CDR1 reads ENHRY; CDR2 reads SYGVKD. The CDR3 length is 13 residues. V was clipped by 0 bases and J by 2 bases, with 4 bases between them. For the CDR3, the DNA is TGTGCCATCAGTGAGTCAGGGAACTATGGCTACACCTTC. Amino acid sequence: CAISESGNYGYTF.